The 12 T cell receptor beta chains listed next were all sequenced from one sample in a study of T-cell reconstitution after alpha-beta-depleted transplantation in children. TCRbeta library construction was performed incorporating unique molecular identifiers. TCRdb used MiXCR to reprocess the PCR reads, holding one entry per CDR3 protein. This table has nearly 400,000 distinct CDR3 sequences, about a fifth appearing once. Source: PBMCs from the stem cell graft donor, taken from the stem cell graft. The receptor source for this set is a human donor who donated a stem cell graft to a child with acute myeloid leukemia.

The chain carries TRBV28 and TRBJ1-6; D ambiguous. The V gene lost 5 bases and the J gene lost 10 bases, with 9 bases spanning the gap. This CDR3 is 12 amino acids long. Germline CDR1 reads MDHEN; CDR2 reads SYDVKM. The CDR3 protein is CASSPVGSPLHF. In DNA form, the CDR3 reads TGTGCCAGCAGTCCCGTGGGATCACCCCTCCACTTT.

The V gene is TRBV6-5, the J gene TRBJ2-1; the D call may be TRBD1 or TRBD2 (7 bases each). There are 15 residues in the CDR3. Trimming removed 0 bases at V and 6 bases at J, with 12 bases between. Germline values: CDR1 MNHEY, CDR2 SVGAGI. CDR3 bases: TGTGCCAGCAGTTACTCCTCCAGGGGGGGCAATGAGCAGTTCTTC. It translates to CASSYSSRGGNEQFF.

In its sample, this clonotype was seen a few times. V and J are TRBV6-2 or TRBV6-3 and TRBJ2-4; tentative D call: TRBD2 (6 bases). Trimming stripped 6 bases from V and 1 base from J, with 19 bases between. This CDR3 has 17 residues. In germline, CDR1 is MNHEY, CDR2 SVGEGT. In DNA form, the CDR3 reads TGTGCCAGCAGCGAAGATAGCGGAGTGGGGGCCAAAAACATTCAGTACTTC. Translation gives CASSEDSGVGAKNIQYF.

The CDR3 DNA reads as TGCGCCAGCAGCCAGACGACAGAGAACACTGAAGCTTTCTTT. Translation gives CASSQTTENTEAFF. The rearrangement links TRBV4-1 to TRBJ1-1; a weak D match, TRBD1 (5 bases). Trimming shortened V by 3 bases and J by 1 base, and 9 bases separated the two germline ends. This CDR3 is built from 14 residues. Germline CDR1 and CDR2: MGHRA and YSYEKL.

The chain carries TRBV20-1 and TRBJ2-1; D may be TRBD2 (6 bases). V lost 3 bases, J lost 8 bases, and 11 bases lay in between. Germline V gene lookup returns CDR1 DFQATT and CDR2 SNEGSKA (reference sequence). This CDR3 is 12 amino acids long. The CDR3 spells CSASWGGDEQFF. The CDR3 region has the DNA TGCAGTGCTAGTTGGGGCGGGGATGAGCAGTTCTTC.

The rearrangement uses TRBV20-1 and TRBJ2-7, with 7 bases aligning to TRBD1. The CDR3 consists of 14 residues. Losses at the gene ends were 6 bases for V and 3 bases for J; bases not matched to a gene: 11. Germline CDR1 is DFQATT and CDR2 is SNEGSKA (reference sequence). The CDR3, as DNA: TGCAGTGCCACACGCCCGGCAGGGGGCTACGAGCAGTACTTC. This translates into CSATRPAGGYEQYF.

The chain employs TRBV5-1 and TRBJ1-2; perhaps TRBD1 as D (5 bases). CDR1 is SGHRS and CDR2 is YFSETQ in the germline V gene. This CDR3 spans 13 amino acids. V was cut by 1 base and J by 6 bases, with 10 bases left in between. The CDR3 bases are TGCGCCAGCAGCTTGCGGATGGGGGATGGCTACACCTTC. Translating it yields CASSLRMGDGYTF.

The V call is TRBV12-3 or TRBV12-4, the J call TRBJ2-4; no reliable D call. The ends were cut back, 3 bases at V and 0 bases at J, with 6 bases in the middle. The CDR3 loop spans 14 amino acids. CDR3 sequence (DNA): TGTGCCAGCAGTTTTGTGTTAGCCAAAAACATTCAGTACTTC. Translating it yields CASSFVLAKNIQYF.

There are a few counts of this clonotype. The rearrangement joins TRBV5-1 to TRBJ1-2; no definite D call. The CDR3 spans 13 residues. V gave up 1 base and J gave up 7 bases, with 11 bases separating them. Germline CDR1 SGHRS, CDR2 YFSETQ. The CDR3 DNA reads as TGCGCCAGCAGCTTGAAAAGGGAGGGTGGCTACACCTTC. The encoded protein is CASSLKREGGYTF.

The sample holds one count of this clonotype. The V call is TRBV5-1, the J call TRBJ2-7; 10 bases align to TRBD1. CDR1 SGHRS and CDR2 YFSETQ come from the germline V gene. The length of the CDR3 is 14 residues. The V segment lost 4 bases and the J segment 6 bases; nucleotides outside the gene matches: 7. The CDR3: CASSRGTGEVEQYF. Here the CDR3 DNA reads TGCGCCAGCAGCCGAGGGACAGGGGAGGTCGAGCAGTACTTC.

The chain links TRBV29-1 to TRBJ1-1; 8 bases align to TRBD1. Germline V gene sequence: CDR1 SQVTM, CDR2 ANQGSEA. Germline trimming cut 6 bases from V and 1 base from J; bases unmatched to any gene: 4. The CDR3 has 13 amino acids. DNA of the CDR3: TGCAGCGTCGGACAGGGAAAGAACACTGAAGCTTTCTTT. This encodes CSVGQGKNTEAFF.

The chain combines TRBV24-1 with TRBJ2-5; 10 bases are a match to TRBD2. V gave up 4 bases and J gave up 4 bases; unmatched junction bases: 14. This CDR3 is built from 18 residues. Germline assignment: CDR1 KGHDR and CDR2 SFDVKD. This CDR3 reads CATSDSLRPSGSGETQYF. The CDR3 DNA follows: TGTGCCACCAGTGACTCCCTCCGGCCTAGCGGGAGTGGAGAGACCCAGTACTTC.